These 19 T cell receptor beta chains came from one sample sequenced in a study of blood T cell repertoires in COVID-19. The table came from immunoSEQ multiplex PCR; TCRdb's copy has only in-frame clones and leaves some out. The sample yields about 230,000 clones, around 80% seen once. The sequencing sample was made of PBMCs or T cells enriched from blood (not recorded which). The receptors were gathered from a man in his sixties who had recovered from COVID-19.

As concerns this clone: This sample also contains other DNA sequences that code for the same CDR3. The V gene is TRBV12-3 or TRBV12-4, the J gene TRBJ1-1; D is uncertain. This CDR3 contains 13 residues. V was pared by 4 bases and J by 2 bases, with 8 bases between. DNA for the CDR3: TGTGCCAGCAGTTGGGCCAAAAACACTGAAGCTTTCTTT. Protein product: CASSWAKNTEAFF.

V is TRBV10-3 and J is TRBJ1-1, with D perhaps TRBD1 (5 bases). The germline CDR1 and CDR2 sequences are ENHRY and SYGVKD. V gave up 4 bases and J gave up 4 bases, with 13 bases separating them. The CDR3 runs 14 residues. The CDR3 protein is CAISGGGWGTEAFF. In DNA, the CDR3 is TGTGCCATCAGTGGCGGGGGTTGGGGCACTGAAGCTTTCTTT.

This chain links TRBV29-1 with TRBJ2-1; possible D gene TRBD1, 5 bases. Trimming removed 7 bases at V and 4 bases at J, with 11 bases between. CDR3 length: 12 residues. Germline V gene sequence: CDR1 SQVTM, CDR2 ANQGSEA. The CDR3 nucleotides read TGCAGCGGGACCAGGGATTACAATGAGCAGTTCTTC. This gives the protein CSGTRDYNEQFF.

This chain uses TRBV29-1 with TRBJ1-1; no firm D call. V lost 0 bases, J lost 1 base, and 9 bases lay in between. The germline V gene encodes CDR1 SQVTM and CDR2 ANQGSEA. The CDR3 is 14 amino acids. The CDR3 reads CSVEEVLGNTEAFF. CDR3 sequence (DNA): TGCAGCGTTGAAGAGGTACTTGGGAACACTGAAGCTTTCTTT.

The V call is TRBV19, the J call TRBJ1-6; 7 bases fit TRBD1. Germline CDR1 and CDR2: LNHDA and SQIVND (reference sequence). V trimming: 2 bases; J trimming: 6 bases; junction bases outside the gene matches: 4. The CDR3 extends over 15 amino acids. The chain's CDR3 is CASSIRTGFNSPLHF. The CDR3 coding sequence is TGTGCCAGTAGTATAAGGACAGGCTTTAATTCACCCCTCCACTTT. Complete variable domain (other parts from reference TRBV19 and TRBJ1-6): DGGITQSPKYLFRKEGQNVTLSCEQNLNHDAMYWYRQDPGQGLRLIYYSQIVNDFQKGDIAEGYSVSREKKESFPLTVTSAQKNPTAFYLCASSIRTGFNSPLHFGNGTRLTVT.

The rearrangement links TRBV18 to TRBJ1-5, with 8 bases lining up with TRBD1. This CDR3 spans 15 amino acids. CDR1 and CDR2 (germline): KGHSH, LQKENI. The V and J ends lost 4 bases and 4 bases, in that order; junction bases with no gene match: 6. The CDR3 spells CASSRDRDRNQPQHF. CDR3 nucleotide sequence: TGTGCCAGCTCACGAGACCGGGACAGGAATCAGCCCCAGCATTTT.

The chain couples TRBV6-2 or TRBV6-3 to TRBJ2-3; 10 bases agree with TRBD2. CDR1 is MNHEY and CDR2 is SVGEGT in the germline V gene. Unmatched junction bases numbered 2, after V lost 2 bases and J lost 3 bases. The CDR3 contains 15 residues. The DNA of the CDR3 is TGTGCCAGCAGTTACCTAGCGGGGGCGACAGATACGCAGTATTTT. It is translated as CASSYLAGATDTQYF.

This clone was counted a single time. V is TRBV5-1 and J is TRBJ2-7; tentative D call: TRBD2 (6 bases). The germline V gene has CDR1 SGHRS and CDR2 YFSETQ. This CDR3 is 16 amino acids long. Deletions cut 6 bases from V and 0 bases from J, with 19 bases between. The DNA for the CDR3 is TGCGCCAGCAACCCGATGCTGGGGCGGGGCTCCTACGAGCAGTACTTC. Translation: CASNPMLGRGSYEQYF.

This clone was counted a single time. This CDR3 is also generated by other DNA sequences in the sample. The chain is built from TRBV18 and TRBJ2-5; TRBD1 is a possible D gene (5 bases). V dropped 2 bases and J dropped 1 base, with 5 bases sitting between them. This CDR3 contains 13 residues. In germline, CDR1 is KGHSH, CDR2 LQKENI. The CDR3 here is CASSPGAQETQYF. CDR3 DNA: TGTGCCAGCTCACCAGGGGCCCAAGAGACCCAGTACTTC.

The rearrangement joins TRBV11-2 to TRBJ2-1, with D perhaps TRBD1 (6 bases). The germline CDR1 and CDR2 sequences are SGHAT and FQNNGV. The V and J ends lost 5 bases and 0 bases respectively, with 11 bases between them. The CDR3 runs 15 residues. CDR3 nucleotide sequence: TGTGCCAGCAGCCGAGGGGGAAACTCCTACAATGAGCAGTTCTTC. Protein product: CASSRGGNSYNEQFF.

The V call is TRBV18, the J call TRBJ2-7; D possibly corresponds to TRBD1 (6 bases). Trimming left V 4 bases short and J 4 bases short, with 8 bases between. Germline CDR1 is KGHSH and CDR2 is LQKENI. The CDR3 is 12 residues long. The CDR3 sequence: CASSQQGYEQYF. CDR3 nucleotide sequence: TGTGCCAGCTCACAACAGGGATACGAGCAGTACTTC. The complete variable domain, with remaining parts taken from reference TRBV18 and TRBJ2-7, reads NAGVMQNPRHLVRRRGQEARLRCSPMKGHSHVYWYRQLPEEGLKFMVYLQKENIIDESGMPKERFSAEFPKEGPSILRIQQVVRGDSAAYFCASSQQGYEQYFGPGTRLTVT.

The rearrangement joins TRBV7-9 to TRBJ2-5, with D perhaps matching TRBD2 (6 bases). This CDR3 is 14 amino acids long. The V gene lost 5 bases and the J gene lost 3 bases, with 13 bases spanning the gap. Germline V gene sequence: CDR1 SEHNR, CDR2 FQNEAQ (reference sequence). This chain's CDR3 is CASSPTDYEETQYF. The CDR3 DNA reads as TGTGCCAGCAGCCCGACGGACTATGAAGAGACCCAGTACTTC. The entire variable domain, with the rest obtained from reference TRBV7-9 and TRBJ2-5, is as follows: DTGVSQNPRHKITKRGQNVTFRCDPISEHNRLYWYRQTLGQGPEFLTYFQNEAQLEKSRLLSDRFSAERPKGSFSTLEIQRTEQGDSAMYLCASSPTDYEETQYFGPGTRLLVL.

The rearrangement uses TRBV27 and TRBJ1-1; no firm D call. Per germline, CDR1 MNHEY and CDR2 SMNVEV (reference sequence). This CDR3 comprises 14 residues. The V end was cut by 0 bases, the J end by 3 bases, with 8 bases between. CDR3: CASSLSGRDTEAFF. CDR3 sequence (DNA): TGTGCCAGCAGTTTATCAGGTCGGGACACTGAAGCTTTCTTT.

The chain recombines TRBV5-8 with TRBJ1-3, with a tentative D call TRBD1 (6 bases). Trimming removed 1 base from V and 3 bases from J, with 14 bases in between. Looked up from germline, CDR1 is SGHTS and CDR2 is YDEGEE. The CDR3 totals 16 residues. DNA of the CDR3: TGTGCCAGCAGCTTGTCGGGCAGGGGTGTTGGAAACACCATATATTTT. It is translated as CASSLSGRGVGNTIYF. Variable domain in full (rest from reference TRBV5-8 and TRBJ1-3): EAGVTQSPTHLIKTRGQQATLRCSPISGHTSVYWYQQALGLGLQFLLWYDEGEERNRGNFPPRFSGRQFPNYSSELNVNALELEDSALYLCASSLSGRGVGNTIYFGEGSWLTVV.

The chain uses TRBV7-9 and TRBJ2-3; 10 bases match TRBD1. V shed 3 bases, J shed 4 bases, and the junction held 1 base outside the gene matches. CDR1 SEHNR and CDR2 FQNEAQ come from the germline V gene (reference sequence). CDR3 length: 14 amino acids. DNA for the CDR3: TGTGCCAGCAGCTTTGGGACAGGGGCAGATACGCAGTATTTT. Translating it yields CASSFGTGADTQYF.

The chain combines TRBV27 with TRBJ2-7, with 9 bases lining up with TRBD1. V lost 5 bases to trimming and J lost 5 bases; unmatched junction nucleotides: 10. Germline V lookup: CDR1 MNHEY, CDR2 SMNVEV (reference sequence). The CDR3 consists of 15 residues. CDR3 in amino acids: CASSGRWDRVDEQYF. The CDR3 region has the DNA TGTGCCAGCAGTGGTCGGTGGGACAGGGTCGACGAGCAGTACTTC.

This clone was seen once. The genes are TRBV5-6 and TRBJ1-2; TRBD1 matches at 7 bases. The V and J ends lost 5 bases and 8 bases, in that order; junction bases with no gene match: 9. The V gene's germline CDR1 is SGHDT and CDR2 YYEEEE. The CDR3 has 13 amino acids. The chain's CDR3 is CASRKTGDSGYTF. CDR3 coding DNA: TGTGCCAGCAGGAAAACAGGGGACAGCGGCTACACCTTC.

This clone was counted between two and nine times. The chain recombines TRBV7-3 with TRBJ2-7; 7 bases map to TRBD1. There are 15 residues in the CDR3. Germline V gene sequence: CDR1 SGHTA, CDR2 FQGTGA. J gave up 3 bases and V 5 bases, and 10 bases lay outside the gene matches. The CDR3 protein is CASSLQAGTVYEQYF. The CDR3, as DNA: TGTGCCAGCAGCCTCCAAGCCGGGACAGTCTACGAGCAGTACTTC.

The rearrangement uses TRBV14 and TRBJ2-2; the D gene is possibly TRBD2 (5 bases). V was cut by 5 bases and J by 5 bases, with 15 bases left in between. This CDR3 region has 15 residues. Per germline, CDR1 SGHDN and CDR2 FVKESK. DNA for the CDR3: TGTGCCAGCAGCAAACAGAGAGGGCTAACCGGGGAGCTGTTTTTT. Amino acid sequence: CASSKQRGLTGELFF.